This record covers a single T cell receptor (beta chain). This clone was detected only once. Its antigen is unknown. Within one base of it there is no much larger clone, and no base qualities were kept. Including cysteine and phenylalanine, the CDR3 has 17 amino acids. CDR3 DNA is the only sequence kept; it has 51 bases, read in frame from the first base. Sequences ENHRY (CDR1) and SYGVKD (CDR2) are obtained from the germline V gene. The germline V end is reduced by 4 bases and the J end by 0 bases; junction bases left unmatched: 4. Enrolling through a virtual design, the prospective study's participants ranged in age from roughly 18 to 89 years and lived across roughly 24 United States geographic areas. Cohort assignment in the prospective study relied on participant-reported clinical history from a screening survey and a study questionnaire. Mobile phlebotomists in the prospective study collected whole blood, serum and a nasopharyngeal or oropharyngeal swab from every participant. Participants in the prospective study had the option to provide additional blood draws and questionnaires over an approximately 2-month period. Prospective study blood samples were shipped either frozen or at room temperature before DNA extraction.

TCRbeta CDR3 regions were amplified from genomic DNA using the immunoSEQ Assay, a bias-controlled multiplex PCR. On the authors' methods: Within the assay, amplification of reference gene primers was used to estimate how many nucleated cells each sample contained. To quantify the absolute abundance of each unique TCRbeta CDR3 rearrangement, sequence reads were collapsed and filtered. Productive Simpson clonality was computed per sample as the square root of Simpson's diversity index over productive rearrangements. In its TCRdb copy, this immuneACCESS table keeps in-frame sequences only and misses some clones. Where compared with another copy, unresolved V genes explain less than half of these, and the others have no known cause. That table supplies the V and J calls and clone size; D and trimming were determined from the DNA. Recorded for this sample are 200,000 to 250,000 clones; 75% to 90% of them occurred a single time. The ten largest make up 3% to 3.5% of the sample.

The record originates from a study of blood T cell repertoires in COVID-19 (dated by TCRdb to the early 2020s). Broadly, across the study: The collaborator samples originated in the United States, Italy and Spain and spanned the acute and convalescent phases of COVID-19. The dataset comprised deeply sampled blood TCRbeta repertoires from subjects exposed to, actively infected with, or recovered from COVID-19. Samples were obtained from the ongoing ImmuneRACE study (first 160 participants) and from about 1,300 subjects provided by 6 global collaborators. HLA class I and class II types, where available, came from metadata supplied by the sample provider rather than from assay-based typing. The repertoires were made available in a free public database intended to serve as a resource for research on the immune response to SARS-CoV-2. The sample metadata nearly always contained a de-identified subject ID, COVID-19 status, age in years and sex. The material from the prospective study consisted of cDNA or gDNA derived from T cells, B-cell-depleted T cells, or PBMCs. The investigation overall reported the following: Clinical and demographic metadata were provided uncurated, with the amount varying by source and participant.

The rearranged segments are TRBV10-3 and TRBJ1-3, with 12 junctional bases fitting TRBD1. The receptor was isolated from a woman under 30 in a cohort exposed to, infected with or recovered from COVID-19 (not recorded which). The sequencing sample was made of PBMCs or T cells enriched from blood (not recorded which). The DNA is as follows: TGTGCCATCAGTGCGGGACAGGGGGCCATCTCTGGAAACACCATATATTTT. Translated, this is CAISAGQGAISGNTIYF.